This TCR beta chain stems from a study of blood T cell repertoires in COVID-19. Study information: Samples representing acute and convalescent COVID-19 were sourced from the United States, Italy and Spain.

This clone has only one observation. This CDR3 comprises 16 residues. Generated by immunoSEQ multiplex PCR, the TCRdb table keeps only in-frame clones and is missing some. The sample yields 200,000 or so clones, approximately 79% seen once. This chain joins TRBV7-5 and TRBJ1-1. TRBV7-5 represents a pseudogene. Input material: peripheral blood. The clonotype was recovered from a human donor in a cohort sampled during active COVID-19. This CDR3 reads CARSARGARMNTEAFF. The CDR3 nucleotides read TGTGCCAGAAGCGCCCGGGGGGCACGGATGAACACTGAAGCTTTCTTT.